These 5 T cell receptor beta chains originate from one sample sequenced in a study of blood T cell repertoires in COVID-19. This table comes from immunoSEQ multiplex PCR, and its TCRdb copy is limited to in-frame clones, with some not included. The sample lists some 380,000 clones, 90% occurring once. The source material was peripheral blood. The receptors derive from a young man with active or convalescent COVID-19.

The CDR3 here is CASSATTASSGNTIYF. In nucleotides, the CDR3 is TGCGCCAGCAGCGCCACGACTGCGAGCTCTGGAAACACCATATATTTT. J is TRBJ1-3 and V is TRBV5-1; D not resolved. Deletions cut 4 bases from V and 0 bases from J, with 14 bases between. Germline-derived CDR1 and CDR2 are SGHRS and YFSETQ. The CDR3 covers 16 residues.

The gene calls are TRBV7-2 and TRBJ1-4; no definite D call. The CDR3 spans 17 residues. V gave up 1 base and J gave up 7 bases, with 19 bases separating them. Per the germline V gene, CDR1 is SGHTA and CDR2 is FQGNSA. This chain's CDR3 is CASSLVPVITEGEKLFF. Written as DNA, the CDR3 is TGTGCCAGCAGCTTAGTTCCCGTAATTACGGAGGGTGAAAAACTGTTTTTT. Supplemented by reference TRBV7-2 and TRBJ1-4, the full variable domain reads GAGVSQSPSNKVTEKGKDVELRCDPISGHTALYWYRQSLGQGLEFLIYFQGNSAPDKSGLPSDRFSAERTGGSVSTLTIQRTQQEDSAVYLCASSLVPVITEGEKLFFGSGTQLSVL.

The rearrangement joins TRBV6-2 or TRBV6-3 to TRBJ2-5, with 7 bases that match TRBD1. The germline CDR1 and CDR2 sequences are MNHEY and SVGEGT. J was trimmed by 2 bases and V by 5 bases; bases with no gene match: 8. CDR3 length: 15 amino acids. The CDR3, as DNA: TGTGCCAGCAGTCCCCCCGGGACAGTACAAGAGACCCAGTACTTC. This sequence encodes CASSPPGTVQETQYF.

This clone was seen a handful of times. The chain joins TRBV6-5 to TRBJ2-4, with TRBD2 matching 7 bases. The trim removed 8 bases at V and 2 bases at J, leaving 6 bases unmatched. This CDR3 has 14 amino acids. Germline assignment: CDR1 MNHEY and CDR2 SVGAGI. CDR3 nucleotides: TGTGCCAGCCATACCGGGACTACCAAAAACATTCAGTACTTC. This codes for CASHTGTTKNIQYF.

J is TRBJ2-1 and V is TRBV20-1; no reliable D call. CDR3 length equals 10 residues. Trimming left V 7 bases short and J 7 bases short, with 8 bases between. The germline gives CDR1 DFQATT, CDR2 SNEGSKA (reference sequence). CDR3 in DNA: TGCAGTGGTCAGTGGAATGAGCAGTTCTTC. Translating gives CSGQWNEQFF.